This record covers a single TCR beta chain. Its antigen is currently unknown. This sample was included in a study of cytomegalovirus exposure and HLA in healthy donors. Study-level points and caveats: In a later analysis, several top co-occurrence clusters appeared linked to parvovirus B19, influenza, CMV and Epstein-Barr virus. According to reports, the classifier identified cytomegalovirus status with high specificity and sensitivity. Reportedly, fewer N-insertions than the roughly 700-donor mean appeared in an Asian-associated ancestry cluster in a later analysis. Later on, analysis showed that most CMV-associated TCR beta chains appeared to be HLA-restricted.

Primers for the PCR totalled 60 Vbeta and 13 Jbeta. TCRdb's table, derived via immunoSEQ multiplex PCR, lists solely in-frame clones and lacks some. The sample shows under 150,000 clones, 55% to 65% of them seen only once. Trimming cost V 11 bases and J 6 bases, with 20 bases left between them. The CDR3 is 13 amino acids. Germline assignment: CDR1 MNHNS and CDR2 SASEGT. This sequence joins TRBV6-1 and TRBJ2-7; perhaps TRBD1 as D (5 bases). The material sequenced was PBMCs. The TCR comes from a middle-aged woman in good health and CMV-seropositive. This CDR3 is CAYGNRPPLEQYF. The CDR3 DNA reads TGTGCCTATGGGAACAGGCCTCCTCTCGAGCAGTACTTC.